This TCR beta chain was found in a study of blood T cell repertoires in COVID-19. Sequencing was performed with immunoSEQ multiplex PCR; in TCRdb, only in-frame clones are kept and a portion is missing. The sample records 52,000 or so clones, 90% being singletons. V was pared by 4 bases and J by 5 bases, with 1 base of the junction left unmatched. CDR1 and CDR2 (germline): PRHDT, FYEKMQ (reference sequence). The CDR3 sequence is 14 residues long. This clone appeared a single time. The rearrangement joins TRBV13 to TRBJ2-5, with TRBD2 matching over 13 bases. This TCR came from a man between 50 and 59 years old with acute or convalescent COVID-19. Sequenced material: peripheral blood. The CDR3 here is CASSSGLAGETQYF. CDR3 bases: TGTGCCAGCAGCTCGGGACTAGCGGGGGAGACCCAGTACTTC. Complete variable domain (other parts from reference TRBV13 and TRBJ2-5): AAGVIQSPRHLIKEKRETATLKCYPIPRHDTVYWYQQGPGQDPQFLISFYEKMQSDKGSIPDRFSAQQFSDYHSELNMSSLELGDSALYFCASSSGLAGETQYFGPGTRLLVL.